This T cell receptor beta chain was recovered during a study of OX40 agonist ivuxolimab in advanced cancers. Regarding the study as a whole: The specificity for antigen of the expanded peripheral T cells was not determined.

The repertoire was sequenced with immunoSEQ multiplex PCR; TCRdb's copy has only in-frame clones and lacks some. The sample gives 50,000 to 65,000 clones, about 80% of which show up once; under 6% is in the top ten. The CDR3 runs to 13 residues. Deletions cut 1 base from V and 4 bases from J, with 6 bases between. The germline gives CDR1 SGHVS, CDR2 FQNEAQ. Points on this clone: Its target is not known.

The material was CD4+ or CD8+ T cells sorted from blood, obtained in a trial of the OX40 agonist ivuxolimab. This rearrangement joins TRBV7-8 to TRBJ2-3; D perhaps matches TRBD2 (5 bases). The receptor's source is an adult with an advanced solid tumor such as melanoma, head and neck, liver or kidney cancer. CDR3 in amino acids: CASSLERPDTQYF. For the CDR3, the DNA is TGTGCCAGCAGCTTAGAGCGGCCAGATACGCAGTATTTT.